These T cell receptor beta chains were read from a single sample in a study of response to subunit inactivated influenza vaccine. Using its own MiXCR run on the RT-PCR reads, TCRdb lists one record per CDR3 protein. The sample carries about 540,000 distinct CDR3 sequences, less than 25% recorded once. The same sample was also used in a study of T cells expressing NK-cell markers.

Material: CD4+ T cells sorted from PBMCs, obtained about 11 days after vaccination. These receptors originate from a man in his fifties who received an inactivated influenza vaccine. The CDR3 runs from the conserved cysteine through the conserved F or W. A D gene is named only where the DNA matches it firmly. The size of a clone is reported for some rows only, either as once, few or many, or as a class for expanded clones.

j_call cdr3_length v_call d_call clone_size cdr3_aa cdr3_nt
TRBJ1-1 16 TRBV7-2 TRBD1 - CASSSMTIPGGTEAFF TGTGCCAGCAGCTCGATGACTATTCCAGGGGGAACTGAAGCTTTCTTT
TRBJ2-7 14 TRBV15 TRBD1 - CATSKTGQGYEQYF TGTGCCACCAGCAAAACGGGACAGGGCTACGAGCAGTACTTC
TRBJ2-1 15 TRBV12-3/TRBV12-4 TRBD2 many CASIPGIAGYNEQFF TGTGCCAGCATTCCAGGAATAGCGGGTTACAATGAGCAGTTCTTC
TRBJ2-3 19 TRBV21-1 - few CASSNPVGSQGEVTDTQYF TGTGCCAGCAGCAATCCCGTTGGCTCCCAGGGTGAGGTCACAGATACGCAGTATTTT
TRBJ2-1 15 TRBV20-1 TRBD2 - CSAEGGTSGYNEQFF TGCAGTGCCGAGGGGGGAACTAGCGGGTACAATGAGCAGTTCTTC
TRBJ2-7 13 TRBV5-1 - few CASSPAPAYEQYF TGCGCCAGCAGCCCCGCCCCGGCCTACGAGCAGTACTTC
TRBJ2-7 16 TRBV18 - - CASSPPVSSRGYEQYF TGTGCCAGCTCACCACCGGTTTCCTCGCGGGGCTACGAGCAGTACTTC
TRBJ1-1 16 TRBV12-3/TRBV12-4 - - CASSLRTTGKNTEAFF TGTGCCAGCAGTTTAAGAACAACGGGAAAGAACACTGAAGCTTTCTTT
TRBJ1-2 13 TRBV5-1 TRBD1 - CASSQGQGRGYTF TGCGCCAGCAGCCAAGGACAGGGCCGCGGCTACACCTTC
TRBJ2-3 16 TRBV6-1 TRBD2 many CASRRTSGVSTDTQYF TGTGCCAGCAGAAGGACTAGCGGGGTGAGCACAGATACGCAGTATTTT